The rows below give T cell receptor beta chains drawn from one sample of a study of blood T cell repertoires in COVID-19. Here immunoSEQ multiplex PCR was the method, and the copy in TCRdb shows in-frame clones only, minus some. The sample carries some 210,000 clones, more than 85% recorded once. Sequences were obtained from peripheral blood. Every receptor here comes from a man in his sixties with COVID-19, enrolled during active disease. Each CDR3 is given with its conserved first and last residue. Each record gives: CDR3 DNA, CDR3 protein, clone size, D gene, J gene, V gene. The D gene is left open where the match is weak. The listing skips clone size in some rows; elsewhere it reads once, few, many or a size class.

DNA: TGTGCCTGGAGCATGGACAGCCTCTACGAGCAGTACTTC; CDR3: CAWSMDSLYEQYF; size: -; D: -; J: TRBJ2-7; V: TRBV30
DNA: TGTGCCAGCAGGGGGACTGCAACTAATGAAAAACTGTTTTTT; CDR3: CASRGTATNEKLFF; size: -; D: -; J: TRBJ1-4; V: TRBV2
DNA: TGTGCCACCAGCACACGCCAGGGGGTTAACTATGGCTACACCTTC; CDR3: CATSTRQGVNYGYTF; size: -; D: TRBD1; J: TRBJ1-2; V: TRBV15
DNA: TGCGCCAGCAGCTTAGAAGGGACTATTAACTATGGCTACACCTTC; CDR3: CASSLEGTINYGYTF; size: -; D: -; J: TRBJ1-2; V: TRBV5-1
DNA: TGTGCCAGCAGCTTATTGACAGGGAACACTGAAGCTTTCTTT; CDR3: CASSLLTGNTEAFF; size: -; D: -; J: TRBJ1-1; V: TRBV7-9
DNA: TGTGCCAGCAGCCCCAAAACGGGACTAGCGGGGGCCTTTGGCAATGAGCAGTTCTTC; CDR3: CASSPKTGLAGAFGNEQFF; size: -; D: TRBD2; J: TRBJ2-1; V: TRBV14
DNA: TGTGCCAGCCGCATGACAGGGGGCAACCAGCCCCAGCATTTT; CDR3: CASRMTGGNQPQHF; size: -; D: TRBD1; J: TRBJ1-5; V: TRBV27
DNA: TGTGCCAGCAGTGAAAGACAGGGATCCTATAATTCACCCCTCCACTTT; CDR3: CASSERQGSYNSPLHF; size: -; D: TRBD1; J: TRBJ1-6; V: TRBV6-1
DNA: TGCGCCAGCAACCCCGGGGGGGTAGGCTATGGCTACACCTTC; CDR3: CASNPGGVGYGYTF; size: -; D: -; J: TRBJ1-2; V: TRBV5-1
DNA: TGTGCCAGCAGTGAATCGGCGGGGTCTGGAAACACCATATATTTT; CDR3: CASSESAGSGNTIYF; size: few; D: -; J: TRBJ1-3; V: TRBV2
DNA: TGTGCCAGCAGCCAGACCCGGGACTGGACGAATGAGCAGTTCTTC; CDR3: CASSQTRDWTNEQFF; size: -; D: -; J: TRBJ2-1; V: TRBV4-2
DNA: TGTGCCAGCAGCCCGCCTGGACTAGCGGCGAACAATGAGCAGTTCTTC; CDR3: CASSPPGLAANNEQFF; size: -; D: TRBD2; J: TRBJ2-1; V: TRBV28
DNA: TGCGCCAGCAGCCCTAGCGGGGGGGCATTCGGGGAGCTGTTTTTT; CDR3: CASSPSGGAFGELFF; size: few; D: TRBD2; J: TRBJ2-2; V: TRBV5-1
DNA: TGCGCCAGCAGCTTTCAGGGTAATGAGCAGTTCTTC; CDR3: CASSFQGNEQFF; size: -; D: -; J: TRBJ2-1; V: TRBV5-1
DNA: TGTGCCAGTGGGGACAGCTACGAGCAGTACTTC; CDR3: CASGDSYEQYF; size: few; D: TRBD1; J: TRBJ2-7; V: TRBV27
DNA: TGTGCCAGCAGCGAGACTAGCGGGAGTGCGACAGATACGCAGTATTTT; CDR3: CASSETSGSATDTQYF; size: -; D: TRBD2; J: TRBJ2-3; V: TRBV9
DNA: TGTGCCAGCAGTCAGACAGGCAATGGCGGCTACGAGCAGTACTTC; CDR3: CASSQTGNGGYEQYF; size: -; D: -; J: TRBJ2-7; V: TRBV27
DNA: TGTGCCAGTAGTATAGGGCGTCGGGGTCTGAGTGGCTACACCTTC; CDR3: CASSIGRRGLSGYTF; size: once; D: -; J: TRBJ1-2; V: TRBV19
DNA: TGTGCCAGCAGTTTATACGCGGGAGGGTCCTACAATGAGCAGTTCTTC; CDR3: CASSLYAGGSYNEQFF; size: -; D: TRBD2; J: TRBJ2-1; V: TRBV27
DNA: TGTGCCAGCAGTTTCGGGGAAGGCTACACCTTC; CDR3: CASSFGEGYTF; size: -; D: -; J: TRBJ1-2; V: TRBV12-3/TRBV12-4
DNA: TGTGCCTGGACCGGGACACTCAAATACGAGCAGTACTTC; CDR3: CAWTGTLKYEQYF; size: -; D: -; J: TRBJ2-7; V: TRBV30
DNA: TGTGCCAGCAGCTTAGGGGTTGGGTCTAGCGGGAATACGCAGTATTTT; CDR3: CASSLGVGSSGNTQYF; size: -; D: TRBD2; J: TRBJ2-3; V: TRBV7-2
DNA: TGTGCCAGCTCACCACGGGACACTATGAACACCGGGGAGCTGTTTTTT; CDR3: CASSPRDTMNTGELFF; size: once; D: -; J: TRBJ2-2; V: TRBV18
DNA: TGTGCCAGCAGAGCAAGACAGGGCACAGATACGCAGTATTTT; CDR3: CASRARQGTDTQYF; size: -; D: -; J: TRBJ2-3; V: TRBV3-1/TRBV3-2
DNA: TGTGCCACTCGAGCGGGAGTGAGCACAGATACGCAGTATTTT; CDR3: CATRAGVSTDTQYF; size: -; D: TRBD2; J: TRBJ2-3; V: TRBV24-1
DNA: TGTGCCAGCAGCTTAGAAACAGGGACTAATGAAAAACTGTTTTTT; CDR3: CASSLETGTNEKLFF; size: -; D: -; J: TRBJ1-4; V: TRBV7-9
DNA: TGTGCCAGCAGTGACTCGACCACAGGGGCACGGGAGCTGTTTTTT; CDR3: CASSDSTTGARELFF; size: -; D: TRBD1; J: TRBJ2-2; V: TRBV6-4
DNA: TGTGCCATCAGCGGGGACAGGGGATATGGCTACACCTTC; CDR3: CAISGDRGYGYTF; size: -; D: TRBD1; J: TRBJ1-2; V: TRBV10-3